Shown below are 14 T cell receptor beta chains from a single sample sequenced in a study of CD8+CD57+ T cells in acquired aplastic anemia. Genomic DNA, the template, was used for profiling of the TCR beta VDJ and CDR3. MiXCR, run by TCRdb on the reads, gives a single entry per CDR3 protein. The data contain roughly 180,000 distinct CDR3 sequences, around 60% of them singletons. Previously, flow cytometry had revealed CD8+CD57+ cell expansion in the patients chosen for sequencing. Specimen: sorted CD4+, CD8+, or CD8+CD57+ T cells (not recorded which) from PBMCs. These receptors all come from a human donor with aplastic anemia.

In this sample, this clonotype turned up many times. This chain connects TRBV7-8 to TRBJ1-1; a possible D gene is TRBD1 (6 bases). CDR1 is SGHVS, CDR2 FQNEAQ, per germline. This CDR3 has 14 amino acids. V was trimmed by 5 bases and J by 1 base, leaving 11 bases between them. DNA for the CDR3: TGTGCCAGCAGCGGCTACAGGGAGAACACTGAAGCTTTCTTT. This sequence encodes CASSGYRENTEAFF.

Concerning this clonotype: An end of the junction does not agree with germline; a read error may underlie this. V gene TRBV10-3 combines with J gene TRBJ1-2; D is possibly TRBD1 (6 bases). This CDR3 spans 14 amino acids. In germline, CDR1 is ENHRY, CDR2 SYGVKD. The CDR3 is CAMASTGPNYGYAF. CDR3 DNA sequence: TGTGCCATGGCCTCGACAGGACCAAACTATGGCTACGCCTTC.

The genes are TRBV6-1 and TRBJ1-3; perhaps TRBD1 as D (5 bases). The CDR3 runs to 15 residues. CDR1 is MNHNS and CDR2 is SASEGT in the germline V gene. Trimming shortened V by 4 bases and J by 0 bases, and 10 bases separated the two germline ends. This CDR3 is CASSVMGDSGNTIYF. In DNA form, the CDR3 reads TGTGCCAGCAGTGTGATGGGGGACTCTGGAAACACCATATATTTT.

The rearrangement joins TRBV2 to TRBJ2-2, with TRBD2 matching over 11 bases. In germline, CDR1 is SNHLY, CDR2 FYNNEI. This CDR3 has 16 amino acids. V trimming: 2 bases; J trimming: 7 bases; junction bases outside the gene matches: 6. CDR3 nucleotides: TGTGCCAGCAGTGAACTAGCGGGGGGATTGGGCGGGGAGCTGTTTTTT. Protein product: CASSELAGGLGGELFF.

There are many counts of this clonotype. The rearrangement joins TRBV10-2 to TRBJ2-3, with 7 nucleotides matching TRBD2. Losses at the gene ends were 3 bases for V and 6 bases for J; bases not matched to a gene: 9. Looked up from germline, CDR1 is WSHSY and CDR2 is SAAADI. The CDR3 consists of 15 residues. CDR3 sequence reads: CASSDELAAGDTQYF. CDR3 coding DNA: TGCGCCAGCAGTGATGAGCTAGCGGCTGGGGATACGCAGTATTTT.

At least ten counts were recorded for this clonotype. The rearrangement links TRBV9 to TRBJ1-3; D is uncertain. Germline CDR1 reads SGDLS; CDR2 reads YYNGEE. V dropped 1 base and J dropped 0 bases, with 8 bases sitting between them. The CDR3 consists of 15 residues. The CDR3 region has the DNA TGTGCCAGCAGCGTATCGCGGAACTCTGGAAACACCATATATTTT. Protein: CASSVSRNSGNTIYF. Based on the CDR3 plus reference TRBV9 and TRBJ1-3, the full variable domain is DSGVTQTPKHLITATGQRVTLRCSPRSGDLSVYWYQQSLDQGLQFLIQYYNGEERAKGNILERFSAQQFPDLHSELNLSSLELGDSALYFCASSVSRNSGNTIYFGEGSWLTVV.

The chain uses TRBV2 and TRBJ1-6, with 7 bases fitting TRBD1. V shed 10 bases and J 6 bases; nucleotides not matched to a gene: 6. CDR1 is SNHLY and CDR2 is FYNNEI in the germline V gene. The CDR3 contains 13 residues. Written as DNA, the CDR3 is TGTGCCACCCGGGACAGCCTTAATTCACCCCTCCACTTT. Translation: CATRDSLNSPLHF. The whole variable domain, filled in from reference TRBV2 and TRBJ1-6, reads EPEVTQTPSHQVTQMGQEVILRCVPISNHLYFYWYRQILGQKVEFLVSFYNNEISEKSEIFDDQFSVERPDGSNFTLKIRSTKLEDSAMYFCATRDSLNSPLHFGNGTRLTVT.

The rearrangement links TRBV10-3 to TRBJ2-2; 9 bases match TRBD1. Germline V gene sequence: CDR1 ENHRY, CDR2 SYGVKD. V trimming: 4 bases; J trimming: 5 bases; junction bases outside the gene matches: 2. CDR3 length: 14 residues. The CDR3 sequence is CAISGQGVTGELFF. In DNA form, the CDR3 reads TGTGCCATCAGTGGACAGGGGGTGACCGGGGAGCTGTTTTTT.

The V and J genes are TRBV6-1 and TRBJ1-2; D not resolved. This CDR3 contains 10 residues. The germline V gene encodes CDR1 MNHNS and CDR2 SASEGT. V was clipped by 8 bases and J by 6 bases, with 7 bases between them. The CDR3 sequence: CASQGNGYTF. DNA for the CDR3: TGTGCCAGCCAAGGGAATGGCTACACCTTC.

The rearrangement joins TRBV10-3 to TRBJ2-5, with 7 bases lining up with TRBD1. The CDR3 covers 17 residues. Losses at the gene ends were 7 bases for V and 4 bases for J; bases not matched to a gene: 18. The germline V gene has CDR1 ENHRY and CDR2 SYGVKD. The CDR3 DNA sequence: TGTGCCATCAACCACAATAGGCACAGGGGTGTTGGAGAGACCCAGTACTTC. Its translation: CAINHNRHRGVGETQYF.

As concerns this clonotype: A junction end diverges from the germline sequence, so it may reflect a read error. This sequence joins TRBV10-3 and TRBJ2-3; 7 nucleotides agree with TRBD1. The germline gives CDR1 ENHRY, CDR2 SYGVKD. The CDR3 contains 18 residues. This CDR3 reads CAVSFGTSRGLRTDTQYF. The CDR3 DNA reads TGTGCCGTCAGTTTTGGGACATCGAGGGGGCTTCGCACAGATACGCAGTATTTT.

This clonotype turned up a few times. The chain is built from TRBV15 and TRBJ2-3, with 10 bases matching TRBD2. Trimming removed 0 bases from V and 11 bases from J; junction bases left unmatched: 23. CDR1 and CDR2 from the germline V gene are LNHNV and YYDKDF (reference sequence). This CDR3 spans 20 amino acids. CDR3 in DNA: TGTGCCACCAGCAGAGAAGGACTAGCGGAACCCGAGAGCGCCTACAATGAGCAGTATTTT. Translating gives CATSREGLAEPESAYNEQYF.

This chain connects TRBV6-1 to TRBJ1-2, with a possible D match to TRBD1 (5 bases). The V gene lost 7 bases and the J gene lost 0 bases, with 6 bases spanning the gap. This CDR3 region has 12 residues. Germline V gene sequence: CDR1 MNHNS, CDR2 SASEGT. CDR3 amino acids: CASKGTNYGYTF. The DNA of the CDR3 is TGTGCCAGCAAGGGGACTAACTATGGCTACACCTTC.

The sample holds many counts of this clonotype. The rearrangement links TRBV5-1 to TRBJ2-7, with D possibly being TRBD1 or TRBD2 (5 bases each). This CDR3 contains 15 residues. Germline V gives CDR1 SGHRS, CDR2 YFSETQ. Trimming left V 5 bases short and J 4 bases short, with 19 bases between. The CDR3: CASSFTGTSMYEQYF. CDR3 nucleotides: TGCGCCAGCAGTTTCACCGGGACCTCGATGTACGAGCAGTACTTC.